This section outlines one T cell receptor beta chain sequence together with its context. Its target is unknown. The PCR ran on 60 Vbeta and 13 Jbeta primers. Method: immunoSEQ multiplex PCR; TCRdb's copy keeps in-frame clones and lacks some. Its clone listing holds about 39,000 clones. With 2 bases clipped from V and 6 bases from J, the junction kept 2 bases outside the gene matches. Germline values: CDR1 MGHDK, CDR2 SYGVNS. The CDR3 totals 14 residues. This sample is drawn from a study of cytomegalovirus exposure and HLA in healthy donors. Study conclusions and caveats: Upon later analysis, TCR association rates were observed to vary by HLA locus, being highest for DRB1 and lowest for HLA-C. Reportedly, HLA-A and HLA-B alleles of most subjects were accurately predicted from TCR beta. What was likely a sequencing artifact was a cluster of highly shared sequence variants. Cytomegalovirus-associated status was assigned to approximately 160 TCR beta chains.

The sequenced sample consisted of PBMCs. The V call is TRBV25-1, the J call TRBJ2-7, with 12 nucleotides matching TRBD2. This TCR was sampled from a woman aged 25 to 39 in good health and CMV-seropositive. CDR3 DNA: TGTGCCAGCAGTGAACTAGCGGGAGGGGGCGAGCAGTACTTC. The encoded protein is CASSELAGGGEQYF.